The clone carrying this TCR beta chain was counted only a few times. The antigen is unknown. The source of the sample is a study of cytomegalovirus exposure and HLA in healthy donors. Healthy bone marrow donors formed the donor group. Study-wide points: Prior analysis indicated that the majority of TCR beta V segments exhibited productivity approximately 87% or approximately 30% of the time. Diagnosis of cytomegalovirus status made by the classifier reportedly showed high specificity and sensitivity. Later analysis showed TCR association rates varying by HLA locus, highest for DRB1 and lowest for HLA-C.

The study ran its PCR with 60 Vbeta and 13 Jbeta primers. Here immunoSEQ multiplex PCR was the method, and the copy in TCRdb shows in-frame clones only, minus some. The table records roughly 180,000 clones, over 65% of them present only once. Germline V gene sequence: CDR1 MNHEY, CDR2 SVGAGI. The CDR3 spans 15 residues. Between the trimmed V and J ends, which lost 4 bases and 12 bases, there was a span of 22 bases. Material: PBMCs. The chain has TRBV6-5 and TRBJ2-4, with a tentative D call TRBD1 (5 bases). The TCR sequence derives from a young man in good health and CMV-seronegative. CDR3 in amino acids: CASSSGPTTEGNQYF. In DNA, the CDR3 is TGTGCCAGCAGTTCAGGGCCCACGACAGAAGGTAATCAGTACTTC.